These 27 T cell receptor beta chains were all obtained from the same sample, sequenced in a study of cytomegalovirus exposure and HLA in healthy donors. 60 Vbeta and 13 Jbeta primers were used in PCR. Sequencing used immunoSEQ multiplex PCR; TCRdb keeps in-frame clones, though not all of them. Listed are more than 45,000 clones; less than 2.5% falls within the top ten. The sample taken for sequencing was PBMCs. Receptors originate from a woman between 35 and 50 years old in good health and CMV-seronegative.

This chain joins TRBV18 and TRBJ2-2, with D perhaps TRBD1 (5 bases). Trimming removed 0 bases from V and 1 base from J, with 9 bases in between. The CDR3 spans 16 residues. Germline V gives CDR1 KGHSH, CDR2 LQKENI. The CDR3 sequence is CASSPPRGLNTGELFF. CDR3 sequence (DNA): TGTGCCAGCTCACCACCAAGGGGTTTGAACACCGGGGAGCTGTTTTTT.

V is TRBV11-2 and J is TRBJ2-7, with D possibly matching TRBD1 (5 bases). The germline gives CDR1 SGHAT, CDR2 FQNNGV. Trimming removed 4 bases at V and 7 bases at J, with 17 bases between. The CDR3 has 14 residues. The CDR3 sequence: CASSSDSVGLEQYF. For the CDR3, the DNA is TGTGCCAGCAGCTCCGACTCCGTGGGGCTAGAGCAGTACTTC. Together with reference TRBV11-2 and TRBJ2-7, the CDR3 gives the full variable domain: EAGVAQSPRYKIIEKRQSVAFWCNPISGHATLYWYQQILGQGPKLLIQFQNNGVVDDSQLPKDRFSAERLKGVDSTLKIQPAKLEDSAVYLCASSSDSVGLEQYFGPGTRLTVT.

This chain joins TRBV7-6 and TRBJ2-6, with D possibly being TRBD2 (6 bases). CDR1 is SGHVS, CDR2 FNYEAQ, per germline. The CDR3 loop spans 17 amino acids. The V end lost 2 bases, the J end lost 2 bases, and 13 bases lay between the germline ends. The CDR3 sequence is CASSLRRGMAGANVLTF. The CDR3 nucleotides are TGTGCCAGCAGCTTAAGGCGCGGGATGGCTGGGGCCAACGTCCTGACTTTC. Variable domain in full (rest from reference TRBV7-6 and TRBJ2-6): GAGVSQSPRYKVTKRGQDVALRCDPISGHVSLYWYRQALGQGPEFLTYFNYEAQQDKSGLPNDRFSAERPEGSISTLTIQRTEQRDSAMYRCASSLRRGMAGANVLTFGAGSRLTVL.

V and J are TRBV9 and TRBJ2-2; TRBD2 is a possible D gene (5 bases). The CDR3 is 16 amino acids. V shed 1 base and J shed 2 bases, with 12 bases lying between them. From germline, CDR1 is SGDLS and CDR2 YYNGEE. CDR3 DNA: TGTGCCAGCAGCGTAAGAGGGTCTTTAAACACCGGGGAGCTGTTTTTT. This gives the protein CASSVRGSLNTGELFF.

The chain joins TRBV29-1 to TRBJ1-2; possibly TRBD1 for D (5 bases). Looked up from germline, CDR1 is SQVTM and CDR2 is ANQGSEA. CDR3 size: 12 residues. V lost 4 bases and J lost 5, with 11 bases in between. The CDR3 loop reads CSVGGDVYGYTF. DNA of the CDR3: TGCAGCGTTGGGGGGGATGTTTATGGCTACACCTTC.

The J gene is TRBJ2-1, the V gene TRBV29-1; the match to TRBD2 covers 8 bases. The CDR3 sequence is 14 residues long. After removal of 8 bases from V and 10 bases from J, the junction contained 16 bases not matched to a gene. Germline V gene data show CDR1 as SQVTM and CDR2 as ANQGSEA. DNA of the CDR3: TGCAGCTTTGGGAGGACTAGCCCCCTTCCGGAGCAGTTCTTC. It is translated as CSFGRTSPLPEQFF.

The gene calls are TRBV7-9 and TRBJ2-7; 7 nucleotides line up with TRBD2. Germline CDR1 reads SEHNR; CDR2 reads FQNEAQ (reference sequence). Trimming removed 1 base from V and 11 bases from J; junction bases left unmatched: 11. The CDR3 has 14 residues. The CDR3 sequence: CASSLDLSRGREYF. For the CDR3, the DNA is TGTGCCAGCAGCTTAGATTTGTCGCGGGGGAGAGAGTACTTC.

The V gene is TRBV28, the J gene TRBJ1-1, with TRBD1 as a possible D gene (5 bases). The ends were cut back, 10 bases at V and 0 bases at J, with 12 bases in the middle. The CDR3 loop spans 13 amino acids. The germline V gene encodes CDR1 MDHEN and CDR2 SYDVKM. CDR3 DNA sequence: TGTGCCATGCAGGACACGATGAACACTGAAGCTTTCTTT. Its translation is CAMQDTMNTEAFF.

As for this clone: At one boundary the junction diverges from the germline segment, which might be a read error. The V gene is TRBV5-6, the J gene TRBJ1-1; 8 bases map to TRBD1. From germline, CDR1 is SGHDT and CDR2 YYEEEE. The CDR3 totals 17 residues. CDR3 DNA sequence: TGTACCAGCAGCTTGGATGGACAGGGACGGGTATACACTGAAGCTTTCTTT. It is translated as CTSSLDGQGRVYTEAFF.

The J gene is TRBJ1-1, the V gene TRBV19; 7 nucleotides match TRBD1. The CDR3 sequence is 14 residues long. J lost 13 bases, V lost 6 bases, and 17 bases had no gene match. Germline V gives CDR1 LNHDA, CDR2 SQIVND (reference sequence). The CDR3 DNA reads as TGTGCCAGTAGATATCCCGGGACAGCCAGAAGGGATTTCTTT. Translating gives CASRYPGTARRDFF.

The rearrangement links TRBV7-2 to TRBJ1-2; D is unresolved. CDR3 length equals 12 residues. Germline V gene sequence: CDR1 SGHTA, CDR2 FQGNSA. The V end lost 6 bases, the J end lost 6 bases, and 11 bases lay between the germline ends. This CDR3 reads CASRERYNGYTF. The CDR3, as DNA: TGTGCCAGCAGAGAGAGGTACAATGGCTACACCTTC.

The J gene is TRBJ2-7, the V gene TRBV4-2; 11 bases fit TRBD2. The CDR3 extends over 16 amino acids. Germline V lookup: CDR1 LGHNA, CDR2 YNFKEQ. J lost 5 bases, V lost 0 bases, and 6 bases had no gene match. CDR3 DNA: TGTGCCAGCAGCCAAGATATAGCGGGAGGGCCCGACGAGCAGTACTTC. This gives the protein CASSQDIAGGPDEQYF.

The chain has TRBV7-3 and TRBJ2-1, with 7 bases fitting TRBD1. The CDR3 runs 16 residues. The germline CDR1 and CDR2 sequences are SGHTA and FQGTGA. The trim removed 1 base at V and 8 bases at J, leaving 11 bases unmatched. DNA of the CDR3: TGTGCCAGCAGCTTAAGTGAGGTAGGGGGCATTGATGAGCAGTTCTTC. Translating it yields CASSLSEVGGIDEQFF.

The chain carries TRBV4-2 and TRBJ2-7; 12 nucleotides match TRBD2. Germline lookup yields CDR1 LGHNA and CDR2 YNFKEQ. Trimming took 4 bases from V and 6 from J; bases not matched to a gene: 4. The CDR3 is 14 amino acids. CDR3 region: CASSPTSGSSEQYF. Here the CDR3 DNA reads TGTGCCAGCAGCCCGACTAGCGGGAGCAGCGAGCAGTACTTC.

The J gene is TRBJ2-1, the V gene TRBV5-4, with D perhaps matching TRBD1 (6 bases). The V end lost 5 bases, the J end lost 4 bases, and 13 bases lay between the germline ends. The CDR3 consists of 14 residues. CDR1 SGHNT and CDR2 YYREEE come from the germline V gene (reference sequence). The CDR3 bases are TGTGCCAGCAGTCGGGCAGGGACATACAATGAGCAGTTCTTC. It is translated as CASSRAGTYNEQFF.

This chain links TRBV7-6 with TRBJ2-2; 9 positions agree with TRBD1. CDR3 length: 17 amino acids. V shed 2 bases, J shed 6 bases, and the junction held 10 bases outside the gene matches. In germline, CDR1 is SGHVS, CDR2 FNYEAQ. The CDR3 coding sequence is TGTGCCAGCAGCTTAAGCTGGGACAGGGTTTTCGCCGGGGAGCTGTTTTTT. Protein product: CASSLSWDRVFAGELFF.

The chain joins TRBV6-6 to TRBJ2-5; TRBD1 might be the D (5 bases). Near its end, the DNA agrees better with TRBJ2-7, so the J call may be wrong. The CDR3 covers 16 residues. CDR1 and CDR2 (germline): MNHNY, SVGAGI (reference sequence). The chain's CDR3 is CASSYPLWGEDYEQYF. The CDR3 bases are TGTGCCAGCAGTTACCCCCTGTGGGGCGAGGATTACGAGCAGTACTTC.

The CDR3 DNA is TGCAGCGTTGAAAGTACACTAGCGGGAAATGAGCAGTTCTTC. It yields the protein CSVESTLAGNEQFF. The chain links TRBV29-1 to TRBJ2-1; 10 bases are a match to TRBD2. The CDR3 loop spans 14 amino acids. The germline V gene has CDR1 SQVTM and CDR2 ANQGSEA. Germline trimming cut 2 bases from V and 7 bases from J; bases unmatched to any gene: 5.

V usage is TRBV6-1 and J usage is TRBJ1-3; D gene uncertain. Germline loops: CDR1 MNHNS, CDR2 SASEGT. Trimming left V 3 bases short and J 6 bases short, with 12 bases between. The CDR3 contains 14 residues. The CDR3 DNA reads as TGTGCCAGCAGTGACTGGAGCTATGAAAACACCATATATTTT. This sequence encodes CASSDWSYENTIYF.

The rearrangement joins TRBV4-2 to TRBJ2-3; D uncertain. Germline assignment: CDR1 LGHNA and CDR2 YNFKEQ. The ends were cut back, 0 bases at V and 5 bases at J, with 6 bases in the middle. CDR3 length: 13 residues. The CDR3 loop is CASSQERVDTQYF. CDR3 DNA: TGTGCCAGCAGCCAAGAACGGGTAGATACGCAGTATTTT.

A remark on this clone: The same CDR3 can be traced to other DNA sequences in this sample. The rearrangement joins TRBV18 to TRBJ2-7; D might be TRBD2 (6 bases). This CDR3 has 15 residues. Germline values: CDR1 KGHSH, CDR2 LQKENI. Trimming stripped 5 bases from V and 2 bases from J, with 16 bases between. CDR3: CASSEGGRSAYEQYF. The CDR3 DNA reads TGTGCCAGCTCAGAGGGAGGCAGGAGCGCCTACGAGCAGTACTTC.

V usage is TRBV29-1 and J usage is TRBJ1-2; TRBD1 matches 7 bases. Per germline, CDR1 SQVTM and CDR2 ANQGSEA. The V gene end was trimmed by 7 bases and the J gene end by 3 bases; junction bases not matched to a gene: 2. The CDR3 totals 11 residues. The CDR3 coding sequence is TGCAGCGCTGGACAGGACTATGGCTACACCTTC. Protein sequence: CSAGQDYGYTF.

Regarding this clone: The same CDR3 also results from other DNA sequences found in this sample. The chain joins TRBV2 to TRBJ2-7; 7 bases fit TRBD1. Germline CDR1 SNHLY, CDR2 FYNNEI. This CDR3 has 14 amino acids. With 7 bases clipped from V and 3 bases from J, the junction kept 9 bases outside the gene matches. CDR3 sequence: CASTLQGRYYEQYF. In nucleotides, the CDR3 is TGTGCCAGCACTCTACAGGGGAGATACTACGAGCAGTACTTC.

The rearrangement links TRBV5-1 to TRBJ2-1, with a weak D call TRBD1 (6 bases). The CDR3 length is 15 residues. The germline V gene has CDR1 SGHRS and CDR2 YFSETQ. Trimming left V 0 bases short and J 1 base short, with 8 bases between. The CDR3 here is CASSLGGRSYNEQFF. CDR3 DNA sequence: TGCGCCAGCAGCTTGGGGGGGCGGTCCTACAATGAGCAGTTCTTC.

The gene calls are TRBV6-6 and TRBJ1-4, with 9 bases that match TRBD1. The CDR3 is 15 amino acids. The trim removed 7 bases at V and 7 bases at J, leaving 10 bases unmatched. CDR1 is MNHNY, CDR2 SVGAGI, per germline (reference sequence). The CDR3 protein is CASTQNLDRGEKLFF. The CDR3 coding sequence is TGTGCCAGCACCCAAAATTTGGACAGGGGTGAAAAACTGTTTTTT.

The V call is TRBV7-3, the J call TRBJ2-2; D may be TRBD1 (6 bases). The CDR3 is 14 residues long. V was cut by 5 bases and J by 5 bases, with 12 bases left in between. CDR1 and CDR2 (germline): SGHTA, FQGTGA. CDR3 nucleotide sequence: TGTGCCAGCAGCCCAGCAGGGGTGACCGGGGAGCTGTTTTTT. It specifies CASSPAGVTGELFF.

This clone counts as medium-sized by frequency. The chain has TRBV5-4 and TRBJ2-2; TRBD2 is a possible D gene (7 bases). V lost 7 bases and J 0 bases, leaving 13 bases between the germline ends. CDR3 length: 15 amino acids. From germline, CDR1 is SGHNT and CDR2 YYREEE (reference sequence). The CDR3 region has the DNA TGTGCCAGCGGGGCGGGGGCCTCGAACACCGGGGAGCTGTTTTTT. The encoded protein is CASGAGASNTGELFF.